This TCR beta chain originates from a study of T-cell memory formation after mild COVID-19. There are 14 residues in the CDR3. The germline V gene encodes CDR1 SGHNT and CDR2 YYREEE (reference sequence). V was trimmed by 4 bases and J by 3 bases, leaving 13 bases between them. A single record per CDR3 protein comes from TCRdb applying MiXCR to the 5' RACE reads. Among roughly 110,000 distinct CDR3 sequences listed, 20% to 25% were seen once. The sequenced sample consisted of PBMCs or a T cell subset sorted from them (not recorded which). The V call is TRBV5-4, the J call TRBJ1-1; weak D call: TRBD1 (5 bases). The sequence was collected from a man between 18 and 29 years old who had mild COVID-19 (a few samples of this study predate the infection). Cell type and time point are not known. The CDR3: CASSTGLGYTEAFF. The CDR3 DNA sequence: TGTGCCAGCAGCACGGGGCTGGGGTACACTGAAGCTTTCTTT.